The clone carrying this T cell receptor (beta chain) appeared once. The same CDR3 is also encoded by other DNA sequences in this sample. The record originates from a study of blood T cell repertoires in COVID-19. Overall study context: From the United States, Italy and Spain came samples of acute and convalescent COVID-19.

The CDR3 contains 15 residues. The V gene's germline CDR1 is SGHRS and CDR2 YFSETQ. The ends were cut back, 0 bases at V and 5 bases at J, with 11 bases in the middle. The data were produced by immunoSEQ multiplex PCR, yet TCRdb's version contains in-frame clones alone and is incomplete. The data hold about 110,000 clones, with roughly 72% observed a single time. The chain is built from TRBV5-1 and TRBJ1-4, with D maybe TRBD1 (5 bases). Sample: peripheral blood. This TCR derives from a man older than 75 with acute or convalescent COVID-19. This chain's CDR3 is CASSLGSGRNEKLFF. CDR3 coding DNA: TGCGCCAGCAGCTTGGGTTCAGGGCGGAATGAAAAACTGTTTTTT.